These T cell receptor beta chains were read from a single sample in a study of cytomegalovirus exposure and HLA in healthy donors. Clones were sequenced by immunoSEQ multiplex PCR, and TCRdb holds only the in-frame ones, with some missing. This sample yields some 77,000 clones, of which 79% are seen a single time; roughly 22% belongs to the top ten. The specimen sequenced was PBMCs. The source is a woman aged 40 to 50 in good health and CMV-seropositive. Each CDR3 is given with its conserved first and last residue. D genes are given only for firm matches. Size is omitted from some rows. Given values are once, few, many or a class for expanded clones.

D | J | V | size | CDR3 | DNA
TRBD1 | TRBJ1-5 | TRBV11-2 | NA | CASSEGQGFNQPQHF | TGTGCCAGCAGCGAAGGACAGGGGTTCAATCAGCCCCAGCATTTT
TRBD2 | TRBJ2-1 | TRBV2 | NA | CASRGLAANNEQFF | TGTGCCAGCAGAGGACTAGCGGCTAACAATGAGCAGTTCTTC
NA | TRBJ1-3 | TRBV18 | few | CASSPGSSGNTIYF | TGTGCCAGCTCACCCGGGTCCTCTGGAAACACCATATATTTT
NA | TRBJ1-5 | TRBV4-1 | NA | CASSPPGVSNQPQHF | TGCGCCAGCAGCCCCCCGGGGGTTTCAAATCAGCCCCAGCATTTT
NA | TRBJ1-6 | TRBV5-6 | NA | CASSLGQHRSPLHF | TGTGCCAGCAGCTTGGGACAGCATCGGTCACCCCTCCACTTT
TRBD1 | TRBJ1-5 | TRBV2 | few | CASSEQAPGSGWTGGNQPQHF | TGTGCCAGCAGTGAACAGGCTCCGGGTAGCGGATGGACAGGGGGAAATCAGCCCCAGCATTTT
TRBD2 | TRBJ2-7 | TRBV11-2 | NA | CASSRLAGVNEQYF | TGTGCCAGCAGCCGACTAGCGGGAGTAAACGAGCAGTACTTC
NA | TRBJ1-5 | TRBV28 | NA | CAARGGYQPQHF | TGTGCCGCTAGGGGGGGTTATCAGCCCCAGCATTTT
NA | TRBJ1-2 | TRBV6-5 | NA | CASRNAGARGYTF | TGTGCCAGCAGGAACGCAGGGGCGCGTGGCTACACCTTC
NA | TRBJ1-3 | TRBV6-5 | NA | CASTTGSSGNTIYF | TGTGCCAGCACAACGGGTAGCTCTGGAAACACCATATATTTT
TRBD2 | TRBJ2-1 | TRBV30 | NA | CACSGGAGNEQFF | TGTGCCTGTAGCGGGGGGGCCGGCAATGAGCAGTTCTTC
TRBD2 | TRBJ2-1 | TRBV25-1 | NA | CASSDLSGTSGYNEQFF | TGTGCCAGCAGTGACCTCTCCGGGACTAGCGGTTACAATGAGCAGTTCTTC
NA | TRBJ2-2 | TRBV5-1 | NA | CASSWSPGELFF | TGCGCCAGCAGCTGGAGTCCCGGGGAGCTGTTTTTT
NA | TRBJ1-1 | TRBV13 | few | CASSFVGGTTEAFF | TGTGCCAGCAGCTTTGTCGGGGGTACCACTGAAGCTTTCTTT
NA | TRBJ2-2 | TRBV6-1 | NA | CASYRENTGELFF | TGTGCCAGCTACAGGGAGAACACCGGGGAGCTGTTTTTT
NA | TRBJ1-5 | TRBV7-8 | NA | CASSLDRGFNQPQHF | TGTGCCAGCAGCTTAGATCGAGGTTTCAATCAGCCCCAGCATTTT
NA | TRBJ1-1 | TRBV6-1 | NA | CASSSSGAYTEAFF | TGTGCCAGCAGTTCCAGCGGGGCCTACACTGAAGCTTTCTTT
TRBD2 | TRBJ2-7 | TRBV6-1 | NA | CASREGLVTYEQYF | TGTGCCAGCAGGGAGGGACTAGTGACCTACGAGCAGTACTTC
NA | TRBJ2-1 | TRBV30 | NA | CACLGQGGLVVSQFF | TGTGCCTGCCTCGGGCAGGGAGGATTAGTGGTGTCTCAGTTCTTC
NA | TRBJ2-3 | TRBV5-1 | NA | CASSPNTGSRDTQYF | TGCGCCAGCAGCCCAAATACAGGGAGTCGAGATACGCAGTATTTT
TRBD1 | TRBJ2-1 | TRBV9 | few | CASSTRQGSDEQFF | TGTGCCAGCAGCACCCGACAGGGATCGGATGAGCAGTTCTTC
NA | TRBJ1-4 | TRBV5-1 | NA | CASSLGVPGTGQEKLFF | TGCGCCAGCAGCTTGGGGGTCCCGGGTACAGGCCAAGAAAAACTGTTTTTT
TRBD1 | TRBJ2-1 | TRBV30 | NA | CAWSVDRGWTNEQFF | TGTGCCTGGAGTGTTGACAGGGGGTGGACCAATGAGCAGTTCTTC